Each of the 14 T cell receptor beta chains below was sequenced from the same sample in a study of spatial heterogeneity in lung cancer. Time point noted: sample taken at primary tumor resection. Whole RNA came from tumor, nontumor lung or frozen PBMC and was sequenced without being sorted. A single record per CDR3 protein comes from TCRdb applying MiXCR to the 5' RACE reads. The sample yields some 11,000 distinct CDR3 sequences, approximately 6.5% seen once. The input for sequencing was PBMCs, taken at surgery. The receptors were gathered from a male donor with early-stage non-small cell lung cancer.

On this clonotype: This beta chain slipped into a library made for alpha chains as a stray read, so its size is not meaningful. CDR3 coding DNA: TGTGCCATCGGACAGGGGGTCCCAGATACGCAGTATTTT. This gives the protein CAIGQGVPDTQYF. The rearrangement links TRBV10-3 to TRBJ2-3; TRBD1 aligns across 10 bases. The CDR3 has 13 amino acids. J gave up 4 bases and V 8 bases, and 3 bases lay outside the gene matches. CDR1 is ENHRY, CDR2 SYGVKD, per germline.

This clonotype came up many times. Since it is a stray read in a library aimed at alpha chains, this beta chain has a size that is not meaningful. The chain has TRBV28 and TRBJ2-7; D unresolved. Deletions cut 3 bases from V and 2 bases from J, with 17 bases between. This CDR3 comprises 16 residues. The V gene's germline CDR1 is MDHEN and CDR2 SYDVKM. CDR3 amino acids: CASSLGGVSLPYEQYF. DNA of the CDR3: TGTGCCAGCAGTTTGGGTGGGGTTAGTCTGCCCTACGAGCAGTACTTC.

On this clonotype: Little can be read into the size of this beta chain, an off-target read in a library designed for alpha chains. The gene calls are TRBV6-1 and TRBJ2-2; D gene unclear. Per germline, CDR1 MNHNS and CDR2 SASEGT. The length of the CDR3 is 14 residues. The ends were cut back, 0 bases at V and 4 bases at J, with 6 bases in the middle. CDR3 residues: CASSEARFTGELFF. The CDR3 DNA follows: TGTGCCAGCAGTGAAGCACGGTTCACCGGGGAGCTGTTTTTT.

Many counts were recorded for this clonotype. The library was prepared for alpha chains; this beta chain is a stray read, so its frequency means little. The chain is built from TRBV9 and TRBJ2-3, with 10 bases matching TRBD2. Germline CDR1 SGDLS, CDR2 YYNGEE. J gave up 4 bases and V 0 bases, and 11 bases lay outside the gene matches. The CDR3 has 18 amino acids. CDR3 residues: CASSVGARVAGGSDTQYF. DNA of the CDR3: TGTGCCAGCAGCGTAGGGGCCCGGGTAGCGGGGGGTTCAGATACGCAGTATTTT.

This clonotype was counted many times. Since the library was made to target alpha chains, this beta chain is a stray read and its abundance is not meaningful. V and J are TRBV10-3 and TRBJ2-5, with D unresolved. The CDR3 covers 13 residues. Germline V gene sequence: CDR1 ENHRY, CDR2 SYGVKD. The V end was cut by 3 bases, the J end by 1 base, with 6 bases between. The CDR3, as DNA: TGTGCCATCAGTGACAGAACCCAAGAGACCCAGTACTTC. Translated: CAISDRTQETQYF.

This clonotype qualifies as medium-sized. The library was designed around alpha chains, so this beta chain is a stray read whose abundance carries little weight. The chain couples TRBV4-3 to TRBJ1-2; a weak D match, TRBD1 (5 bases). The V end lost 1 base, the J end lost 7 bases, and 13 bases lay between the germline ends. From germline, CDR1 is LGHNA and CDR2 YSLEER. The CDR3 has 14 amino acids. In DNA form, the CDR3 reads TGCGCCAGCAGCCAAGCTGCGGGGCAGGGTGGCTACACCTTC. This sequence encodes CASSQAAGQGGYTF.

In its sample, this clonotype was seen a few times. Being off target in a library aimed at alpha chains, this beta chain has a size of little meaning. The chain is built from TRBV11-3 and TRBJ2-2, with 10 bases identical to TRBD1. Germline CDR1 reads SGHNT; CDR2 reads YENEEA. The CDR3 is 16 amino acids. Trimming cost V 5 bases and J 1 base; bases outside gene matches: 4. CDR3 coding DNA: TGTGCCAGCAGCCCTGGACAGGGGGGGAACACCGGGGAGCTGTTTTTT. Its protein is CASSPGQGGNTGELFF.

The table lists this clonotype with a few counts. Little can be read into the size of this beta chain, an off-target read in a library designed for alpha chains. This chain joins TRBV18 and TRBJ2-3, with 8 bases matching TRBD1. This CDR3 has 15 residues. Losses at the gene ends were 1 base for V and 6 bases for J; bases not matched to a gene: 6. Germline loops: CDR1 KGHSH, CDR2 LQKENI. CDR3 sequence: CASSPQAGGADTQYF. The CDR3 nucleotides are TGTGCCAGCTCACCACAGGCAGGGGGCGCGGATACGCAGTATTTT.

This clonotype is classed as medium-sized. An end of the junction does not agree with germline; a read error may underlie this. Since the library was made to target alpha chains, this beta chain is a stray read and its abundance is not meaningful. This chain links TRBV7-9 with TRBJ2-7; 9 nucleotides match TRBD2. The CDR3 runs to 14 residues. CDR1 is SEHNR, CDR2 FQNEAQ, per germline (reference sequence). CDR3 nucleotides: TGTGCCAGCAGCCTAGCGAATAGCGGGAGCGAGCAGTACTTC. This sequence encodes CASSLANSGSEQYF.

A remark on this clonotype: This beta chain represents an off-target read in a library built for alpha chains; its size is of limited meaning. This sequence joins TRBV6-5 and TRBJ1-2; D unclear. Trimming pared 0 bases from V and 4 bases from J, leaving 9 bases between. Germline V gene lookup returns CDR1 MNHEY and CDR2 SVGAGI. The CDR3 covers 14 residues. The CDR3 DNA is TGTGCCAGCAGTTACTCCCCGATTTCCTATGGCTACACCTTC. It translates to CASSYSPISYGYTF.

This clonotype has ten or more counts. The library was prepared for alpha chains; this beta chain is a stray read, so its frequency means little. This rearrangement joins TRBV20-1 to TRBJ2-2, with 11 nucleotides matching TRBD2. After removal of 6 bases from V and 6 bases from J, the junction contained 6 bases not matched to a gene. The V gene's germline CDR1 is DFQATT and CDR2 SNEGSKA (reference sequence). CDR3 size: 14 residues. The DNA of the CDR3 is TGCAGTGCGAGACTAGCGGGGTCACCCGGGGAGCTGTTTTTT. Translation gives CSARLAGSPGELFF.

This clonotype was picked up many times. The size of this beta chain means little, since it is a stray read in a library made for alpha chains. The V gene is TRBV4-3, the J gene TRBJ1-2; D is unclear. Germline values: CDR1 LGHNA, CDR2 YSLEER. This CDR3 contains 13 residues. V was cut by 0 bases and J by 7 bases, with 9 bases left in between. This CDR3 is CASSQDRGLGYTF. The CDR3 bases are TGCGCCAGCAGCCAAGATCGGGGTCTTGGCTACACCTTC.

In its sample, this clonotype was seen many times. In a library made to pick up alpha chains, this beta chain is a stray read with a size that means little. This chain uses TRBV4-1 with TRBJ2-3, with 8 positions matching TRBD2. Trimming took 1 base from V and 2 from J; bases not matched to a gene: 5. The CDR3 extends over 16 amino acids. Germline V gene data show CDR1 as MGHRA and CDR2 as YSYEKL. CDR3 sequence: CASSQGAGGFTDTQYF. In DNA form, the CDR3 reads TGCGCCAGCAGCCAAGGTGCGGGAGGCTTCACAGATACGCAGTATTTT.

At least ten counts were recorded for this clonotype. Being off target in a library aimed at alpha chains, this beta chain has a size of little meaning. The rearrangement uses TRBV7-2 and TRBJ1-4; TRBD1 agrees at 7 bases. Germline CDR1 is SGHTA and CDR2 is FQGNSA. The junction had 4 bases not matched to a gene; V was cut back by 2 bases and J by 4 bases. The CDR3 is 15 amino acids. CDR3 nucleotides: TGTGCCAGCAGCTTATATGGGGACAGTAATGAAAAACTGTTTTTT. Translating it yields CASSLYGDSNEKLFF.